This TCR beta chain came from a study of beta chain features in type 1 diabetes. General study points: TCRB CDR3s were moderately but significantly shorter in Type 1 diabetes patients in all four CD4+ subsets.

Expressed TCRB transcripts were sequenced after all isolated RNA was converted to cDNA. This table comes from immunoSEQ multiplex PCR, and its TCRdb copy is limited to in-frame clones, with some not included. The repertoire holds about 710,000 clones, with about 14% as singletons. This clone was observed a few times. Its antigen remains unidentified. The CDR3 contains 15 residues. Germline CDR1 MNHEY, CDR2 SVGAGI. The V end was cut by 2 bases, the J end by 2 bases, with 13 bases between. Once sorted, every population was more than 95% pure. The receptor was derived from a man younger than 35 with type 1 diabetes. The sequenced sample consisted of naive CD4+ T cells from blood. V usage is TRBV6-5 and J usage is TRBJ2-7; D possibly matches TRBD1 or TRBD2 (7 bases each). CDR3 loop: CASSYGEGATYEQYF. CDR3 DNA sequence: TGTGCCAGCAGTTACGGGGAGGGGGCAACCTACGAGCAGTACTTC.